This TCR beta chain derives from a study of cytomegalovirus exposure and HLA in healthy donors. Findings and limits, study-wide: Cytomegalovirus-associated status was assigned to approximately 160 TCR beta chains. In a later analysis, first-cohort TCR clusters were found to tend to co-occur in the 130 or so validation repertoires.

A remark on this clone: Its antigen is not known.

V shed 2 bases and J 4 bases; nucleotides not matched to a gene: 8. Germline CDR1 is GTSNPN and CDR2 is SVGIG (reference sequence). This CDR3 is built from 14 residues. This table comes from immunoSEQ multiplex PCR, and its TCRdb copy is limited to in-frame clones, with some not included. The top ten clones hold 1.5% to 2% of a sample with fewer than 120,000 clones, more than 70% of them seen once. J is TRBJ2-7 and V is TRBV30, with 7 nucleotides matching TRBD2. This TCR came from a woman younger than 35 in good health and CMV-seronegative. The specimen sequenced was PBMCs. The CDR3, as DNA: TGTGCCTGGAGTTTTGGCGGGAGCGGATACGAGCAGTACTTC. Translated, it gives CAWSFGGSGYEQYF. Combining the CDR3 with reference TRBV30 and TRBJ2-7 gives the whole variable domain SQTIHQWPATLVQPVGSPLSLECTVEGTSNPNLYWYRQAAGRGLQLLFYSVGIGQISSEVPQNLSASRPQDRQFILSSKKLLLSDSGFYLCAWSFGGSGYEQYFGPGTRLTVT.